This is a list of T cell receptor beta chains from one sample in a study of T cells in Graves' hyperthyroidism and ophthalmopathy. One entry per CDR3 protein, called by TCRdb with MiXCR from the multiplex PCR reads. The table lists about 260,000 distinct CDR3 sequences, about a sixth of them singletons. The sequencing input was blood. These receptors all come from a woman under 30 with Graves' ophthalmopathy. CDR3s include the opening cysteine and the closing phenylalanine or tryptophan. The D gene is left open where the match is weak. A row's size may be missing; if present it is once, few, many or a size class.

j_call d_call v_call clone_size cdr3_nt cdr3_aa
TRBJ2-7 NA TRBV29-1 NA TGCAGCGTTGAAATGGCCAATTCCTACGAGCAGTACTTC CSVEMANSYEQYF
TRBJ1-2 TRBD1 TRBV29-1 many TGCAGCGTTGACGGGTCGGGACAGGGGAACTATGGCTACACCTTC CSVDGSGQGNYGYTF
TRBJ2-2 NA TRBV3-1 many TGTGCCAGCAGCCAAGTATCCACCGGGGAGCTGTTTTTT CASSQVSTGELFF
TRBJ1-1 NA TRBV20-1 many TGCAGTGCTAAAACAGGGAGGTCTCTTAGAACTGAAGCTTTCTTT CSAKTGRSLRTEAFF
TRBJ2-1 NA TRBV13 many TGTGCCAGCAGCCCTCTGGGGGTCCCTGAGCAGTTCTTC CASSPLGVPEQFF
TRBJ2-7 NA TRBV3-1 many TGTGCCAGCAGCCAAGATGGTAGATCAAAGCAGTACTTC CASSQDGRSKQYF
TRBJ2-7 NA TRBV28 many TGTGCCAGCCAGGCCAGCGAGCAGTACTTC CASQASEQYF
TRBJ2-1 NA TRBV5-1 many TGCGCCAGCAGCTTCCAAATCGAGCAGTTCTTC CASSFQIEQFF
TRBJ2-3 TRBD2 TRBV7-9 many TGTGCCAGCAGCTTACCTCTTCGGGGGGACGGGCCAGATACGCAGTATTTT CASSLPLRGDGPDTQYF
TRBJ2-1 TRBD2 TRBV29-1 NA TGCAGCGTCGGTACCGGGACTAGCGGGAGGTATGAGCAGTTCTTC CSVGTGTSGRYEQFF
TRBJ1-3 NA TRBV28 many TGTGCCAGCAGTTTCGGGGCCACTGGAAACACCATATATTTT CASSFGATGNTIYF
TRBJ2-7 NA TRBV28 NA TGTGCCAGCAGTTTAGGCGACAGTTGGGCCGGCGAGCAGTACTTC CASSLGDSWAGEQYF
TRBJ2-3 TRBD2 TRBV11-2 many TGTGCCAGCAGCTTAGTGGGGACTAGCGTCACAGATACGCAGTATTTT CASSLVGTSVTDTQYF
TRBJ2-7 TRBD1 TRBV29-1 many TGCAGCGTTAGAAGACAGGGGGCGTACGAGCAGTACTTC CSVRRQGAYEQYF
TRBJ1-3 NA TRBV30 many TGTGCCTGGACCCGAGGGACACTAATGACTGGAAACACCATATATTTT CAWTRGTLMTGNTIYF
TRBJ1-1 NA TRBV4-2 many TGTGCCAGCAGGGAGACAGGTTACCTGAACACTGAAGCTTTCTTT CASRETGYLNTEAFF
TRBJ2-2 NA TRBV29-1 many TGCAGCGTTGAGAAGTTCTGGGACACTGCCGGGGAGCTGTTTTTT CSVEKFWDTAGELFF
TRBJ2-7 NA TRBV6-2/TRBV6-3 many TGTGCCAGCAGCCTAAAGTGGTCCGGGGAGCAGTACTTC CASSLKWSGEQYF
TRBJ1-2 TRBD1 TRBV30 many TGTGCCTGGAACTCGGGGCAGGGGGCCTATGGCTACACCTTC CAWNSGQGAYGYTF
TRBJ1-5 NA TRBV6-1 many TGTGCCAGCAGGTTGGGATCCGATAGCAATCAGCCCCAGCATTTT CASRLGSDSNQPQHF
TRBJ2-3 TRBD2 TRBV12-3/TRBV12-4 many TGTGCCAGCAGTCCCGGGACTAGCGGGGAGGGGGGCCGAGATACGCAGTATTTT CASSPGTSGEGGRDTQYF
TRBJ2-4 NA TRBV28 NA TGTGCCAGCACCGAGGGCGGGGCTAAAAACATTCAGTACTTC CASTEGGAKNIQYF
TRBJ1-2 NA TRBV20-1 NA TGCAGTGCTAGACTGCCTCCCTTTAACTATGGCTACACCTTC CSARLPPFNYGYTF
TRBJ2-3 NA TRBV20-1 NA TGCAGTGCTAGAGGAATAGGACGCGGGACCCCAGATACGCAGTATTTT CSARGIGRGTPDTQYF
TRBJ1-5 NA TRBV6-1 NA TGTGCCAGCAGAACGGCAGGGTATAGTCAGCCCCAGCATTTT CASRTAGYSQPQHF
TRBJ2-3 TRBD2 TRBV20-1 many TGCAGTGCATCCGGACTAGCGGCCCGCACAGATACGCAGTATTTT CSASGLAARTDTQYF
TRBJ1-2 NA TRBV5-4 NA TGTGCCAGCAGCTTGGTGGAGGGGTCCGGTAGGGATGGCTACACCTTC CASSLVEGSGRDGYTF
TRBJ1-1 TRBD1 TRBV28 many TGTGCCAGCAGTTTACAGGGGGCGGAAGCTTTCTTT CASSLQGAEAFF
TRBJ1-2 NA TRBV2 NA TGTGCCAGCAGCGGGACTAGCGCTGTCTATGGCTACACCTTC CASSGTSAVYGYTF